The next 8 T cell receptor beta chains were all read from a single sample in a study of CD8 T cells in Susac syndrome. With random hexamers, reverse transcription was performed on about 0.45 to 1 ug of RNA. TCRdb reprocessed the immunoSEQ multiplex PCR reads with MiXCR, giving one entry per CDR3 protein. This table has roughly 190,000 distinct CDR3 sequences, under 97% appearing once. Input material: CD4+ T cells from PBMCs. These receptors were taken from a human donor with Susac syndrome.

The rearrangement links TRBV30 to TRBJ2-7; tentative D call: TRBD1 (5 bases). The CDR3 sequence is 13 residues long. Germline values: CDR1 GTSNPN, CDR2 SVGIG (reference sequence). V lost 2 bases, J lost 4 bases, and 12 bases lay in between. The CDR3 spells CAWSQGAVYEQYF. The CDR3 DNA reads TGTGCCTGGAGTCAAGGGGCCGTTTACGAGCAGTACTTC. Variable domain in full (rest from reference TRBV30 and TRBJ2-7): SQTIHQWPATLVQPVGSPLSLECTVEGTSNPNLYWYRQAAGRGLQLLFYSVGIGQISSEVPQNLSASRPQDRQFILSSKKLLLSDSGFYLCAWSQGAVYEQYFGPGTRLTVT.

The chain couples TRBV6-2 or TRBV6-3 to TRBJ2-7; D is unresolved. This CDR3 is built from 15 residues. Per germline, CDR1 MNHEY and CDR2 SVGEGT. The V gene lost 1 base and the J gene lost 0 bases, with 10 bases spanning the gap. The CDR3 region is CASSYYSRISYEQYF. The DNA of the CDR3 is TGTGCCAGCAGTTACTACAGTAGAATCTCCTACGAGCAGTACTTC.

The rearrangement uses TRBV18 and TRBJ1-1; tentative D call: TRBD1 (5 bases). This CDR3 is built from 14 residues. V was cut by 1 base and J by 4 bases, with 10 bases left in between. Germline V gives CDR1 KGHSH, CDR2 LQKENI. DNA for the CDR3: TGTGCCAGCTCACCACAGGGGATAGGCACTGAAGCTTTCTTT. This codes for CASSPQGIGTEAFF.

V is TRBV20-1 and J is TRBJ2-2; D is perhaps TRBD1 (5 bases). Trimming shortened V by 3 bases and J by 6 bases, and 11 bases separated the two germline ends. Germline V gives CDR1 DFQATT, CDR2 SNEGSKA (reference sequence). The CDR3 has 13 residues. CDR3 coding DNA: TGCAGTGCTAGGACAGTCCTCTCCGGGGAGCTGTTTTTT. As protein: CSARTVLSGELFF.

The chain carries TRBV7-3 and TRBJ1-5, with 7 bases matching TRBD1. This CDR3 is 16 amino acids long. CDR1 SGHTA and CDR2 FQGTGA come from the germline V gene. After removal of 4 bases from V and 3 bases from J, the junction contained 9 bases not matched to a gene. CDR3 in amino acids: CASSCGPGQHNQPQHF. The CDR3 DNA reads TGTGCCAGCAGCTGCGGTCCGGGACAGCACAATCAGCCCCAGCATTTT. Based on the CDR3 plus reference TRBV7-3 and TRBJ1-5, the full variable domain is GAGVSQTPSNKVTEKGKYVELRCDPISGHTALYWYRQSLGQGPEFLIYFQGTGAADDSGLPNDRFFAVRPEGSVSTLKIQRTERGDSAVYLCASSCGPGQHNQPQHFGDGTRLSIL.

The chain couples TRBV14 to TRBJ2-3; tentatively, D is TRBD1 (5 bases). In germline, CDR1 is SGHDN, CDR2 FVKESK. V was cut by 1 base and J by 2 bases, with 13 bases left in between. This CDR3 is 16 amino acids long. The CDR3: CASSQGQTPFTDTQYF. The CDR3 nucleotides are TGTGCCAGCAGCCAAGGACAGACACCCTTCACAGATACGCAGTATTTT.

The chain couples TRBV30 to TRBJ2-1; 7 bases line up with TRBD1. CDR1 and CDR2 (germline): GTSNPN, SVGIG (reference sequence). CDR3 length: 15 amino acids. After removal of 0 bases from V and 7 bases from J, the junction contained 9 bases not matched to a gene. The CDR3 nucleotides read TGTGCCTGGAGTGTGAGGCAGGGGGTGGGAAATGAGCAGTTCTTC. The encoded protein is CAWSVRQGVGNEQFF.

This chain uses TRBV18 with TRBJ1-6, with D hard to call. CDR1 and CDR2 (germline): KGHSH, LQKENI. V dropped 8 bases and J dropped 5 bases, with 7 bases sitting between them. The CDR3 loop spans 12 amino acids. CDR3: CASGLDNSPLHF. Written as DNA, the CDR3 is TGTGCCAGCGGCCTCGATAATTCACCCCTCCACTTT.